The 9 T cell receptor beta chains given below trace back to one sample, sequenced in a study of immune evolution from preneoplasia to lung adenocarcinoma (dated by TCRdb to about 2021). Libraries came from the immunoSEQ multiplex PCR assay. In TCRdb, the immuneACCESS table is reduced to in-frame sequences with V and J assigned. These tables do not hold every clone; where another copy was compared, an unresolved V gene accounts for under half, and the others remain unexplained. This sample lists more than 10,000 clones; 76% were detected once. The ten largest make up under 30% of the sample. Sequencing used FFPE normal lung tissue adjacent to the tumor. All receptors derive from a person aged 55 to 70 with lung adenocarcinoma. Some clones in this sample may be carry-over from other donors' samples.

The DNA of the CDR3 is TGTGCCAGCAGCTTGAGATCCAGGGGGGAAGAGGGCAATCAGCCCCAGCATTTT. This sequence encodes CASSLRSRGEEGNQPQHF. The V call is TRBV5-6, the J call TRBJ1-5, with 7 bases aligning to TRBD1. With V trimmed by 1 base and J by 2 bases, 12 bases remained unmatched. Germline assignment: CDR1 SGHDT and CDR2 YYEEEE. CDR3 length: 18 amino acids.

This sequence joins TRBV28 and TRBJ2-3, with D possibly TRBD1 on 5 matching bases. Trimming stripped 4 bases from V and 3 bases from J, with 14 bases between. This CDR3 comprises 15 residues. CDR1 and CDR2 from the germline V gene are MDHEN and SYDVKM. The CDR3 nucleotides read TGTGCCAGCAGTTACCCGACAGACGGGACAGATACGCAGTATTTT. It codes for CASSYPTDGTDTQYF.

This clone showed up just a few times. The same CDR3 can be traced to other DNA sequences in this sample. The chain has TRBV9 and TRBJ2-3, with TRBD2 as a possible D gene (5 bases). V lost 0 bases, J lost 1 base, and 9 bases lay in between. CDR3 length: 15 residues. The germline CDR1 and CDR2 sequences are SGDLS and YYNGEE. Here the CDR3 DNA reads TGTGCCAGCAGCGTAGCGGGAAGGGGCACAGATACGCAGTATTTT. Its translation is CASSVAGRGTDTQYF.

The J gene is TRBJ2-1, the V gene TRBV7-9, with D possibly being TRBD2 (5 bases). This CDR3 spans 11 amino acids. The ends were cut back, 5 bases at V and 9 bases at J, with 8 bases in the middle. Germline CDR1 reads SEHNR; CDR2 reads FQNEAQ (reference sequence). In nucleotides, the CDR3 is TGTGCCAGCAGCCCCGGAGGTGAGCAGTTCTTC. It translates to CASSPGGEQFF.

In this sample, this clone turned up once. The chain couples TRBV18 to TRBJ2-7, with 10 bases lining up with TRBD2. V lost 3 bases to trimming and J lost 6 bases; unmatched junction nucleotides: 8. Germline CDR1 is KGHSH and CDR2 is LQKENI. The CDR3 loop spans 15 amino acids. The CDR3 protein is CASSPNPSGSGEQYF. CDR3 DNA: TGTGCCAGCTCACCTAACCCTAGCGGGAGTGGCGAGCAGTACTTC. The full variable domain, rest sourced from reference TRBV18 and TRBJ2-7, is NAGVMQNPRHLVRRRGQEARLRCSPMKGHSHVYWYRQLPEEGLKFMVYLQKENIIDESGMPKERFSAEFPKEGPSILRIQQVVRGDSAAYFCASSPNPSGSGEQYFGPGTRLTVT.

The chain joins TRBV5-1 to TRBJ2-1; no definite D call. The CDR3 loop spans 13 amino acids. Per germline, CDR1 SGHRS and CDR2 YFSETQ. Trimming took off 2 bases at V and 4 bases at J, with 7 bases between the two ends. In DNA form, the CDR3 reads TGCGCCAGCAGCTTCAACGGGTACAATGAGCAGTTCTTC. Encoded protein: CASSFNGYNEQFF.

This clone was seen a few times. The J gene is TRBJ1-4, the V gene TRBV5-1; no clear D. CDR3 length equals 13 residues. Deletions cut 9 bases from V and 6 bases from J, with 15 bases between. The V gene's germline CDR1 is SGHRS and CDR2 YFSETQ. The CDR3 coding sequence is TGCGCCACCCGGGGTTATGTGGATGAAAAACTGTTTTTT. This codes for CATRGYVDEKLFF.

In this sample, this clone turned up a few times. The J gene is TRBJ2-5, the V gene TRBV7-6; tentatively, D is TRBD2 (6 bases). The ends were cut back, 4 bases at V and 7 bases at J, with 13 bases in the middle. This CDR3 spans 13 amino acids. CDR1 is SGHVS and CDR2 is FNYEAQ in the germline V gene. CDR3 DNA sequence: TGTGCCAGCAGCTCGGGCCCCGGGGGGACCCAGTACTTC. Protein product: CASSSGPGGTQYF. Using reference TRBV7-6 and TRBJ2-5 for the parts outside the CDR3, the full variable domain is GAGVSQSPRYKVTKRGQDVALRCDPISGHVSLYWYRQALGQGPEFLTYFNYEAQQDKSGLPNDRFSAERPEGSISTLTIQRTEQRDSAMYRCASSSGPGGTQYFGPGTRLLVL.

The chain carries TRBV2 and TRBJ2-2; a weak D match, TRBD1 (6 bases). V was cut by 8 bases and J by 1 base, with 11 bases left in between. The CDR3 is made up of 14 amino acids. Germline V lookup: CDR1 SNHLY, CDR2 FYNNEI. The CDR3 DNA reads TGTGCCAGCGAGGCAGGGGAGAACACCGGGGAGCTGTTTTTT. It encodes CASEAGENTGELFF. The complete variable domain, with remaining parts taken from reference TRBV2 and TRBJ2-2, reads EPEVTQTPSHQVTQMGQEVILRCVPISNHLYFYWYRQILGQKVEFLVSFYNNEISEKSEIFDDQFSVERPDGSNFTLKIRSTKLEDSAMYFCASEAGENTGELFFGEGSRLTVL.